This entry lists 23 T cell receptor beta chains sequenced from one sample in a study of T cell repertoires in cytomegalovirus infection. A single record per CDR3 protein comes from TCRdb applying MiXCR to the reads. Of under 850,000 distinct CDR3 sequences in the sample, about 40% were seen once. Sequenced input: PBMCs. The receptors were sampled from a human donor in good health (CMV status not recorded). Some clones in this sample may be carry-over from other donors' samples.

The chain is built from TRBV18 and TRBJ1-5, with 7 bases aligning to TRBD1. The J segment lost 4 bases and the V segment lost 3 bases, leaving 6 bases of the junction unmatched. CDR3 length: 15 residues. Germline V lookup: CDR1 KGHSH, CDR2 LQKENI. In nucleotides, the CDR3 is TGTGCCAGCTCACCTCGACAGGGAGAGAATCAGCCCCAGCATTTT. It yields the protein CASSPRQGENQPQHF.

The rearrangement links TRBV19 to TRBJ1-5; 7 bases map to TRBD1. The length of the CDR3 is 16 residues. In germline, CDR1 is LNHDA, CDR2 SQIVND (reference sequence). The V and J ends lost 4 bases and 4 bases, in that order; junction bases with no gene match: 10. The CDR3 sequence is CASSRGDRNTNQPQHF. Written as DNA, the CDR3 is TGTGCCAGTAGTAGGGGGGACAGAAACACAAATCAGCCCCAGCATTTT.

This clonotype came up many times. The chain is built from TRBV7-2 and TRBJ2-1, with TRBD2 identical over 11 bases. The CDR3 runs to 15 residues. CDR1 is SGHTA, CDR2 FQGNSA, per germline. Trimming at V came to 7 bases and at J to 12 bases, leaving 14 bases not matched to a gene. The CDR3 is CASTHGTSGPRVQFF. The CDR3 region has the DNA TGTGCCAGCACCCACGGGACTAGCGGTCCCCGGGTGCAGTTCTTC.

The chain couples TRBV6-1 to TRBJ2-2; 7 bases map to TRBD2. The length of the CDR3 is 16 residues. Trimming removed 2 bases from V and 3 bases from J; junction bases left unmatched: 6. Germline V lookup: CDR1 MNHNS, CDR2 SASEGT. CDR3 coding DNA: TGTGCCAGCAGTGAATGGGGAGGGGACCACACCGGGGAGCTGTTTTTT. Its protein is CASSEWGGDHTGELFF.

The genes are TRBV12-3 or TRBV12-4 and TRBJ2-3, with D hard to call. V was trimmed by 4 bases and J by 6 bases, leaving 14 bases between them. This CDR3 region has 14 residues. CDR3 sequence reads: CASSSSRDSDTQYF. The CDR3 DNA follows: TGTGCCAGCAGTTCAAGCCGAGACTCCGATACGCAGTATTTT.

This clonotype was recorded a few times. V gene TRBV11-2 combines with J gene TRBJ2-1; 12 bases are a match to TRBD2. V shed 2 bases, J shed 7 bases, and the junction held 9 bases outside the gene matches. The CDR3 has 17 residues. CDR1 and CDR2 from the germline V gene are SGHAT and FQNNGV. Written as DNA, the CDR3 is TGTGCCAGCAGCTTAACCCGGACTAGCGGGGAACTGAATGAGCAGTTCTTC. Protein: CASSLTRTSGELNEQFF.

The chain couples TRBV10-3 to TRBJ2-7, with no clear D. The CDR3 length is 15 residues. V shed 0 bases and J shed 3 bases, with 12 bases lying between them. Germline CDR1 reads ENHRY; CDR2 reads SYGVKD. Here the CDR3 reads CAISESLVSSYEQYF. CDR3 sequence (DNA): TGTGCCATCAGTGAGTCTTTAGTCAGCAGCTACGAGCAGTACTTC.

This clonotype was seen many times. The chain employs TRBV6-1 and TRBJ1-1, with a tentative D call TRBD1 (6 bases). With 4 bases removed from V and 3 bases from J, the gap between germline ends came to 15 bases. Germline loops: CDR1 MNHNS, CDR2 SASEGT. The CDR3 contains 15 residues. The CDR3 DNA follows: TGTGCCAGCAGTGGCCGGACAGCCATGGACACTGAAGCTTTCTTT. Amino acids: CASSGRTAMDTEAFF.

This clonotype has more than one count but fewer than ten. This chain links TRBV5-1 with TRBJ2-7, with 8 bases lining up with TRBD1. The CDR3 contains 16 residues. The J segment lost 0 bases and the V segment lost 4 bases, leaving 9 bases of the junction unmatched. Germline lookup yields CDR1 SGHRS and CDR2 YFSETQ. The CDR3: CASSKDPGQASYEQYF. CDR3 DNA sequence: TGCGCCAGCAGCAAGGATCCGGGACAGGCCTCCTACGAGCAGTACTTC.

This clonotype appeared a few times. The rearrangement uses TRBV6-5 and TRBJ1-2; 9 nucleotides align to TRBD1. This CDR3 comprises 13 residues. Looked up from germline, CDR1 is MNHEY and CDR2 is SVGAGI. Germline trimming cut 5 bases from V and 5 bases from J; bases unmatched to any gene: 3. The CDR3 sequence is CASSTGTGYGYTF. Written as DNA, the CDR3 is TGTGCCAGCAGTACAGGGACAGGGTATGGCTACACCTTC.

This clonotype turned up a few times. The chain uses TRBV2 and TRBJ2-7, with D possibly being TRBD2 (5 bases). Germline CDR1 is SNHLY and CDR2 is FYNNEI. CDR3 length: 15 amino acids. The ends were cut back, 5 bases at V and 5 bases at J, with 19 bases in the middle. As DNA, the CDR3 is TGTGCCAGCAGTTATCTAGGGAGCCATTCCGACGAGCAGTACTTC. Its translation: CASSYLGSHSDEQYF.

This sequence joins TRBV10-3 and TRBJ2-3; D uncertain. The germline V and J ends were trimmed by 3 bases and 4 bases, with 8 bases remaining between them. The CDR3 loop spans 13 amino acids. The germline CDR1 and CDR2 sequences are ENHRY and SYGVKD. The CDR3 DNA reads TGTGCCATCAGTGATGAGTCGGCAGATACGCAGTATTTT. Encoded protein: CAISDESADTQYF.

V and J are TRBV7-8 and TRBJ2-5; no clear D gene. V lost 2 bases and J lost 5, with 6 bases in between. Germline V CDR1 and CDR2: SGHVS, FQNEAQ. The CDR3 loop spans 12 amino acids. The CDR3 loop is CASSLRSETQYF. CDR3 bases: TGTGCCAGCAGCTTACGAAGTGAGACCCAGTACTTC. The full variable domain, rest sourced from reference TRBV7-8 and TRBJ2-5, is GAGVSQSPRYKVAKRGQDVALRCDPISGHVSLFWYQQALGQGPEFLTYFQNEAQLDKSGLPSDRFFAERPEGSVSTLKIQRTQQEDSAVYLCASSLRSETQYFGPGTRLLVL.

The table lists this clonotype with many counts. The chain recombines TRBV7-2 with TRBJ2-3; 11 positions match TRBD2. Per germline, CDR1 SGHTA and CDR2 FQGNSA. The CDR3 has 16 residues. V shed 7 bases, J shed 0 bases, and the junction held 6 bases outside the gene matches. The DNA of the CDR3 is TGTGCCAGCAACCTTCTAGCGGGAGGTAGCACAGATACGCAGTATTTT. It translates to CASNLLAGGSTDTQYF.

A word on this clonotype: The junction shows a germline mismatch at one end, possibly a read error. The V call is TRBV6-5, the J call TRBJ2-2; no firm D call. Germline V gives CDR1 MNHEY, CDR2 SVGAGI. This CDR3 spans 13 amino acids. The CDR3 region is CSSSYQYTGELFF. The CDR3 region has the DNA TGTTCCAGCAGTTATCAGTACACCGGGGAGCTGTTTTTT.

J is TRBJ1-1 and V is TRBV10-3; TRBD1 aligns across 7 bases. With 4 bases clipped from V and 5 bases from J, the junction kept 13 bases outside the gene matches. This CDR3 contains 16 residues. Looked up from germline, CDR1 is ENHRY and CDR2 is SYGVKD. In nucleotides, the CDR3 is TGTGCCATCAGTGTCCAGGGGGACGATTTTTTAACTGAAGCTTTCTTT. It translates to CAISVQGDDFLTEAFF.

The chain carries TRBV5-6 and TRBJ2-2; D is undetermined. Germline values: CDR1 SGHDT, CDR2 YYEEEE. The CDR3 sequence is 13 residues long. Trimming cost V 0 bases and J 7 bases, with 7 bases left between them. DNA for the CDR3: TGTGCCAGCAGCTTGGAGGGCTTCGGGGAGCTGTTTTTT. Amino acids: CASSLEGFGELFF.

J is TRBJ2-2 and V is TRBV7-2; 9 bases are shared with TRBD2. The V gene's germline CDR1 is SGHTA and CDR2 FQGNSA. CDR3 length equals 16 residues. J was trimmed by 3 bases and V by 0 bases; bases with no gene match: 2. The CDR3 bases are TGTGCCAGCAGCTTAGCTAGCGGGAGCCACACCGGGGAGCTGTTTTTT. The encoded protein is CASSLASGSHTGELFF.

This CDR3 reads CSVGGLAGVNYEQYF. CDR3 DNA: TGCAGTGTTGGTGGGCTAGCGGGCGTTAACTACGAGCAGTACTTC. This chain connects TRBV20-1 to TRBJ2-7, with 8 bases that match TRBD2. CDR3 size: 15 residues. The germline V gene encodes CDR1 DFQATT and CDR2 SNEGSKA (reference sequence). J gave up 3 bases and V 7 bases, and 14 bases lay outside the gene matches.

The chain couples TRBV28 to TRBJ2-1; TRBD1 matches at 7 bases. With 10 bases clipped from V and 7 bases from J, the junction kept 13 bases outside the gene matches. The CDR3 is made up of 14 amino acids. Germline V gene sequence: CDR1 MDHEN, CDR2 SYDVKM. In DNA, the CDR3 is TGTGCCACCGACCCGGGACAGTTCGGAAATGAGCAGTTCTTC. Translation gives CATDPGQFGNEQFF.

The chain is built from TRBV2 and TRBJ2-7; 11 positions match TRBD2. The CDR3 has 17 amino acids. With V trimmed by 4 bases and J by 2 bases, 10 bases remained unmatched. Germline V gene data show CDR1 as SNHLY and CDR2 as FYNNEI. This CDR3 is CASSAPGTSGTTYEQYF. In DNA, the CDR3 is TGTGCCAGCAGTGCACCCGGGACTAGCGGTACTACCTACGAGCAGTACTTC.

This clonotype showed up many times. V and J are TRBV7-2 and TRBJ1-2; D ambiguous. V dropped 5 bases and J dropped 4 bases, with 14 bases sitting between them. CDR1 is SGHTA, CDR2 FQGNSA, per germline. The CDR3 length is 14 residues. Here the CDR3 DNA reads TGTGCCAGCAGCCAACCAACCGGGCTCTATGGCTACACCTTC. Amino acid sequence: CASSQPTGLYGYTF. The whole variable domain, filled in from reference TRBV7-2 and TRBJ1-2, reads GAGVSQSPSNKVTEKGKDVELRCDPISGHTALYWYRQSLGQGLEFLIYFQGNSAPDKSGLPSDRFSAERTGGSVSTLTIQRTQQEDSAVYLCASSQPTGLYGYTFGSGTRLTVV.

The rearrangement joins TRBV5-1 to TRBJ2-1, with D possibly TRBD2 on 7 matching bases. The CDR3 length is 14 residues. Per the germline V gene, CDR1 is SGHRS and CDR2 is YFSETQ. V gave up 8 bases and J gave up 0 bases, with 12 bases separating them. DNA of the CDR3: TGCGCCAGTGGGGGGGCTAGCTCCTACAATGAGCAGTTCTTC. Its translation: CASGGASSYNEQFF.